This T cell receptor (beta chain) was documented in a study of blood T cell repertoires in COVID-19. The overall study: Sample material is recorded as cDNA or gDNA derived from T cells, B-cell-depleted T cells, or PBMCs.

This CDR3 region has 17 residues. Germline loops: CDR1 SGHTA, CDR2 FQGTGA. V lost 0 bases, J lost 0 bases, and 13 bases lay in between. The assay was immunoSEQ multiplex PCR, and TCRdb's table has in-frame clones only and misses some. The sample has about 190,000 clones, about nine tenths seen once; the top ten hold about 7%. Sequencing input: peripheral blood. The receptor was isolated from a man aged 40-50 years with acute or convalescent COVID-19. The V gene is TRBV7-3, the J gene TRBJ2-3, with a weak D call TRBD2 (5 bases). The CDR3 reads CASSLTSAGSSTDTQYF. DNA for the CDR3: TGTGCCAGCAGCTTAACTTCGGCGGGTTCTAGCACAGATACGCAGTATTTT. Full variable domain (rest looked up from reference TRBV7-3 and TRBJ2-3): GAGVSQTPSNKVTEKGKYVELRCDPISGHTALYWYRQSLGQGPEFLIYFQGTGAADDSGLPNDRFFAVRPEGSVSTLKIQRTERGDSAVYLCASSLTSAGSSTDTQYFGPGTRLTVL.